A selection of T cell receptor beta chains follows, all from one sample in a study of T cells in Graves' hyperthyroidism and ophthalmopathy. TCRdb ran MiXCR on the multiplex PCR reads and lists one entry per CDR3 protein. The sample includes roughly 570,000 distinct CDR3 sequences, more than 15% of them seen just once. The sequencing input was blood. All receptors come from a woman aged 25 to 39 with Graves' hyperthyroidism. Both conserved end residues are trimmed from each CDR3. Only part of the rows carry a size: once, few, many, or a class if the clone is expanded.

abundance	j_gene	v_gene	CDR3aa
few	TRBJ2-4	TRBV20-1	SARDGGVGKNIQY
many	TRBJ1-1	TRBV5-1	ASSTGTAANTEAF
many	TRBJ2-5	TRBV6-1	ASSEGYRQETQY
many	TRBJ2-7	TRBV3-1	ASSTGVYEQY
.	TRBJ2-5	TRBV10-3	AIKGGTETQY
.	TRBJ2-1	TRBV19	ASSFWLASYNEQF
few	TRBJ2-2	TRBV19	ASRGLAGPTGELF
.	TRBJ2-1	TRBV24-1	ATAAGQGHGNEQF
once	TRBJ2-1	TRBV6-1	ASSKGTGGDEQF
many	TRBJ2-4	TRBV12-5	ASGLDRNIQY
many	TRBJ1-5	TRBV3-1	ASSRDRVVQPQH
.	TRBJ2-1	TRBV20-1	SARPTGYAYNEQF
few	TRBJ2-1	TRBV7-3	ASSLMGGASDEQF
.	TRBJ2-2	TRBV19	ASSIWLAGAGELF
many	TRBJ2-1	TRBV30	AWSVPGGNYNEQF
many	TRBJ2-7	TRBV9	ARHRGTSGRLIHEQY
.	TRBJ2-7	TRBV6-1	ASSETDRVDNEQY
.	TRBJ2-3	TRBV18	ASSPPRTGLRDTQY
few	TRBJ1-5	TRBV6-1	ASSEADGGRLSNQPQH
.	TRBJ2-1	TRBV5-6	ASSRGLDTYNEQF
.	TRBJ1-1	TRBV19	ATTSGTGRVDTEAF
.	TRBJ2-1	TRBV6-2/TRBV6-3	ASRKGYSYNEQF
.	TRBJ2-5	TRBV11-3	ASSGLRGIQY
.	TRBJ2-7	TRBV7-2	ASGLSHGPTSVYEQY
few	TRBJ2-3	TRBV5-1	ASSRGLAGVDTQY
many	TRBJ1-3	TRBV6-1	ASSREGVSGNTIY
.	TRBJ2-1	TRBV19	ASNSGGATYNEQF
.	TRBJ2-2	TRBV4-1	ASSDLLRGPGELF
few	TRBJ2-2	TRBV29-1	SVVQGAPFAGELF
.	TRBJ1-1	TRBV19	ASSPDRGGSEAF
.	TRBJ2-1	TRBV11-2	ASSRTSGSFMQF
.	TRBJ1-1	TRBV11-2	ASSFMDRAEAF
few	TRBJ2-2	TRBV6-1	ASSESGELF